These 5 T cell receptor beta chains originate from one sample sequenced in a study of identical twins. TCRdb reanalysed the 5' RACE reads using MiXCR and keeps one entry per CDR3 protein. The sample includes around 1.7 million distinct CDR3 sequences, 25% to 35% of them seen just once. The sequencing input was cord blood. The receptors originated from a newborn girl in good health.

This clonotype occurred many times. At one boundary the junction diverges from the germline segment, which might be a read error. The V call is TRBV5-1, the J call TRBJ2-3, with 12 nucleotides matching TRBD2. The germline CDR1 and CDR2 sequences are SGHRS and YFSETQ. CDR3 length: 16 residues. Written as DNA, the CDR3 is TGTGCCAGCAGCTCCCGGACTAGCGGGGGCACAGATACGCAGTATTTT. This gives the protein CASSSRTSGGTDTQYF.

The chain recombines TRBV7-8 with TRBJ2-2; D is unclear. This CDR3 comprises 12 residues. Trimming shortened V by 5 bases and J by 6 bases, and 7 bases separated the two germline ends. The germline V gene has CDR1 SGHVS and CDR2 FQNEAQ. The CDR3 here is CASSRRAGELFF. In DNA form, the CDR3 reads TGTGCCAGCAGCCGCCGGGCCGGGGAGCTGTTTTTT. Drawing the rest from reference TRBV7-8 and TRBJ2-2, the complete variable domain is GAGVSQSPRYKVAKRGQDVALRCDPISGHVSLFWYQQALGQGPEFLTYFQNEAQLDKSGLPSDRFFAERPEGSVSTLKIQRTQQEDSAVYLCASSRRAGELFFGEGSRLTVL.

The chain is built from TRBV5-1 and TRBJ2-7; maybe TRBD1 (6 bases). Between the trimmed V and J ends, which lost 1 base and 2 bases, there was a span of 10 bases. This CDR3 is built from 14 residues. Germline CDR1 reads SGHRS; CDR2 reads YFSETQ. The CDR3 nucleotides read TGCGCCAGCAGCTTGTCATGGACAGCCTACGAGCAGTACTTC. This gives the protein CASSLSWTAYEQYF.

This clonotype was detected only a few times. The V gene is TRBV11-2, the J gene TRBJ2-1, with D unclear. Germline CDR1 SGHAT, CDR2 FQNNGV. V was cut by 1 base and J by 3 bases, with 10 bases left in between. The CDR3 length is 15 residues. As DNA, the CDR3 is TGTGCCAGCAGCTTAGGGACGGTCAACTACAATGAGCAGTTCTTC. This gives the protein CASSLGTVNYNEQFF.

The chain links TRBV10-3 to TRBJ1-1; TRBD1 matches 12 bases. Germline-derived CDR1 and CDR2 are ENHRY and SYGVKD. This CDR3 spans 19 amino acids. Unmatched junction bases numbered 14, after V lost 6 bases and J lost 0 bases. Here the CDR3 DNA reads TGTGCCATCAGCCCCGACGGGACAGGGGGCGAACCCATGAACACTGAAGCTTTCTTT. This sequence encodes CAISPDGTGGEPMNTEAFF.